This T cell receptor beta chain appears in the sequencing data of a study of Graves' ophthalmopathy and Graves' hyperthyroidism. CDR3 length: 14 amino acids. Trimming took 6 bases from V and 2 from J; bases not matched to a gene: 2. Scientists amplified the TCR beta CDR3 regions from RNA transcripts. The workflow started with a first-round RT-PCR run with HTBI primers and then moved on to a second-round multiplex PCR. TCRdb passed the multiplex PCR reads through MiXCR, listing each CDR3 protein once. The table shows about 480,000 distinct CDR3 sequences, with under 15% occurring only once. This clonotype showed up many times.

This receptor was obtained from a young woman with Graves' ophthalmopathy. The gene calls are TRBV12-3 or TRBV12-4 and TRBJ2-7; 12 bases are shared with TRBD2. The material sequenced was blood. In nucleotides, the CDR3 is TGTGCCAGCAGACCTAGCGGGGGGGCCTACGAGCAGTACTTC. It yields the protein CASRPSGGAYEQYF.